This T cell receptor (beta chain) was sequenced during a study of blood T cell repertoires in COVID-19. Produced via immunoSEQ multiplex PCR; TCRdb's table is partial and in-frame only. The table has fewer than 65,000 clones, 75% to 90% seen once. Losses at the gene ends were 3 bases for V and 2 bases for J; bases not matched to a gene: 5. This CDR3 has 16 amino acids. Germline CDR1 reads SGHAT; CDR2 reads FQNNGV. Sequencing was performed on peripheral blood. The chain is built from TRBV11-2 and TRBJ2-3; 10 positions match TRBD2. This clonotype was obtained from a man aged 55 to 69 with acute or convalescent COVID-19. The CDR3 DNA reads as TGTGCCAGCAGCTTTCTAGCGGGAGAACCCACAGATACGCAGTATTTT. This sequence encodes CASSFLAGEPTDTQYF.